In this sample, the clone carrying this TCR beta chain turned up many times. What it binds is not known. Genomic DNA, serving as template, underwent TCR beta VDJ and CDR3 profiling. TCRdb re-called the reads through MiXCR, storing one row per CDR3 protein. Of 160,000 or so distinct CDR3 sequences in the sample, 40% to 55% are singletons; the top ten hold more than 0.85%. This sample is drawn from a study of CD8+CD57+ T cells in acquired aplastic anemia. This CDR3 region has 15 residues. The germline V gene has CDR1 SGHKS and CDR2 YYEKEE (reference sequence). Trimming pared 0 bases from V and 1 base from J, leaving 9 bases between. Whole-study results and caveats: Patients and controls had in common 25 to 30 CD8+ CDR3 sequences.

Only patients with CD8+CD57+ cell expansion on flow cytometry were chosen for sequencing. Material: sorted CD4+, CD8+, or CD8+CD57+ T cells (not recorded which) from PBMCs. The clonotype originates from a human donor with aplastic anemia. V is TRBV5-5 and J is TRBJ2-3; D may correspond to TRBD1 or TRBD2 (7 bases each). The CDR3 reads CASSLAGGGTDTQYF. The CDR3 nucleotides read TGTGCCAGCAGCTTGGCAGGGGGGGGCACAGATACGCAGTATTTT.